This T cell receptor (beta chain) was recovered during a study of molecular identifiers for immune sequencing clone quantification. This clonotype was recorded at least ten times. Germline values: CDR1 SGHNT, CDR2 YYREEE (reference sequence). The length of the CDR3 is 13 residues. Trimming stripped 4 bases from V and 6 bases from J, with 13 bases between. TCRdb independently ran MiXCR on the PCR reads; one entry per CDR3 protein. The sample shows 70,000 to 90,000 distinct CDR3 sequences, roughly 21% of them seen only once. The chain links TRBV5-4 to TRBJ1-1, with D unclear. This TCR was recovered from a human donor in good health. Some libraries in this study had Jurkat cell RNA spiked in. The sample was naive CD8+ T cells from blood, with Jurkat cell RNA spiked in. Indicated subset: FACS-sorted CD8+CD4-CCR7+CD45RA+ naive T cells. This chain's CDR3 is CASSKIESPEAFF. DNA of the CDR3: TGTGCCAGCAGCAAAATAGAATCCCCTGAAGCTTTCTTT.